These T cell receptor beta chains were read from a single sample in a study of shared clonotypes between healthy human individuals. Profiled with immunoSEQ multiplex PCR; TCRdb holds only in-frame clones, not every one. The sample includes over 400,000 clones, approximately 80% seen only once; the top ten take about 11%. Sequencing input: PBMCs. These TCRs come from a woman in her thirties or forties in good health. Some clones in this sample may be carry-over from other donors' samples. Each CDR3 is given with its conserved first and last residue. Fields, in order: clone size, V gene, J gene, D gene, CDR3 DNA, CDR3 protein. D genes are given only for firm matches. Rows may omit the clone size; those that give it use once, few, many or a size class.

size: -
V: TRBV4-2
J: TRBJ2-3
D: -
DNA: TGTGCCAGCGGGCGAACCCCGGGGGATACGCAGTATTTT
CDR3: CASGRTPGDTQYF

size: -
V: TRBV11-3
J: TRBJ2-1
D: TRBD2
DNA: TGTGCCAGCAGCCCCAAGGGGACTAGGGGAAATGAGCAGTTCTTC
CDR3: CASSPKGTRGNEQFF

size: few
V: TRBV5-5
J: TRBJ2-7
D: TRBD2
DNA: TGTGCCAGCAGCCCGGGACTAGCGGAGGGCTACGAGCAGTACTTC
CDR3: CASSPGLAEGYEQYF

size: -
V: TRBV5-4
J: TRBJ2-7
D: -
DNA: TGTGCCAGCAGCTTGGCCCTCGGGCCAGAAAGACGCTACGAGCAGTACTTC
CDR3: CASSLALGPERRYEQYF

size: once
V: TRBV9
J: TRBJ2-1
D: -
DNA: TGTGCCAGCAGCGTAGGGTGGGAGGGGGACAATGAGCAGTTCTTC
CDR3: CASSVGWEGDNEQFF

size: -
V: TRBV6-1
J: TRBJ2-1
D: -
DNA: TGTGCCAGCCGCGGAGGGGGAACGACCAATGAGCAGTTCTTC
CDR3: CASRGGGTTNEQFF

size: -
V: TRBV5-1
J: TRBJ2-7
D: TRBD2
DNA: TGCGCCAGCAGCTCGCCGGGGGGGGAGCAGTACTTC
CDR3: CASSSPGGEQYF

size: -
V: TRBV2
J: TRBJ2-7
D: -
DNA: TGTGCCAGCGGAGTCAGGAACGGATACGAGCAGTACTTC
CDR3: CASGVRNGYEQYF

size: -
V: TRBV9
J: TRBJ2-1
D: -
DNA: TGTGCCAGCAGCGTCCCGGGCAATGAGCAGTTCTTC
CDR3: CASSVPGNEQFF

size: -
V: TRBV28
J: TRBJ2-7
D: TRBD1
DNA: TGTGCCAGCAGCAGCTATGGGACAGGGGTAACCTACGAGCAGTACTTC
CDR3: CASSSYGTGVTYEQYF